What follows describes a single T cell receptor (beta chain). Its specificity is unknown. Between the trimmed V and J ends, which lost 7 bases and 3 bases, there was a span of 10 bases. This CDR3 is built from 12 residues. Germline CDR1 WSHSY, CDR2 SAAADI. These data belong to a study of OX40 agonist ivuxolimab in advanced cancers. Study observations and caveats: Individuals who were partial responders at 0.1-3.0 mg/kg had clonal expansion that ranked among the lowest.

TCRdb's table, derived via immunoSEQ multiplex PCR, lists solely in-frame clones and lacks some. The table has 8,500 to 9,500 clones, 70% seen once. The source of this sequence is an adult with an advanced solid tumor such as melanoma, head and neck, liver or kidney cancer. V is TRBV10-2 and J is TRBJ2-7; D not resolved. Sequencing was performed on CD4+ or CD8+ T cells sorted from blood, taken in a trial of the OX40 agonist ivuxolimab. The CDR3: CASTEWGYEQYF. As DNA, the CDR3 is TGCGCCAGCACCGAGTGGGGCTACGAGCAGTACTTC.